Listed below are T cell receptor beta chains from one sample, sequenced in a study of shared clonotypes between healthy human individuals. Produced via immunoSEQ multiplex PCR; TCRdb's table is partial and in-frame only. The sample has approximately 340,000 clones; around four fifths are singletons. Sequenced input: memory CD4+ T cells sorted from blood. Receptor source: a man under 40 in good health. Each CDR3 is given with its conserved first and last residue. A D gene is named only where the DNA matches it firmly. Some rows mark clone size as missing; the rest say once, few, many or name a class of expanded clone.

TRBJ2-1 . TRBV7-9 . CASSLSGGYNEQFF TGTGCCAGCAGCTTATCTGGCGGGTACAATGAGCAGTTCTTC
TRBJ2-3 . TRBV5-1 . CASSWGRPRPSTDTQYF TGCGCCAGCAGCTGGGGTCGTCCCAGGCCTAGCACAGATACGCAGTATTTT
TRBJ1-2 . TRBV28 TRBD1 CASSLRGGPYGYTF TGTGCCAGCAGTTTACGAGGGGGCCCCTATGGCTACACCTTC
TRBJ2-3 . TRBV29-1 . CSVERDTQYF TGCAGCGTTGAGCGGGATACGCAGTATTTT
TRBJ2-5 . TRBV7-6 . CASSLLSIFHPGFTGETQYF TGTGCCAGCAGCTTACTTTCCATTTTCCACCCAGGTTTTACTGGGGAGACCCAGTACTTC
TRBJ1-1 . TRBV4-3 . CASSQEGWNTEAFF TGCGCCAGCAGCCAAGAAGGGTGGAACACTGAAGCTTTCTTT
TRBJ2-5 . TRBV28 TRBD1 CASSLWTGVRKETQYF TGTGCCAGCAGTTTATGGACAGGGGTGAGGAAAGAGACCCAGTACTTC
TRBJ1-5 . TRBV6-5 TRBD1 CASRPKGTGNQPQHF TGTGCCAGCAGACCGAAGGGGACAGGAAATCAGCCCCAGCATTTT
TRBJ1-2 . TRBV5-1 TRBD1 CASSSPTPGTGGIYGYTF TGCGCCAGCAGCTCCCCCACTCCCGGGACAGGGGGGATCTATGGCTACACCTTC
TRBJ1-1 few TRBV19 . CASTNDRRGTEAFF TGTGCCAGTACCAACGACAGGAGGGGCACTGAAGCTTTCTTT
TRBJ2-7 . TRBV12-5 . CASGLALGGKSSYEQYF TGTGCTAGTGGTTTGGCCCTTGGGGGGAAAAGCTCCTACGAGCAGTACTTC
TRBJ2-5 . TRBV27 TRBD2 CASSMLAGGRETQYF TGTGCCAGCAGTATGCTAGCGGGAGGGAGAGAGACCCAGTACTTC
TRBJ1-4 . TRBV10-3 . CAIRPTGGSEKLFF TGTGCCATCAGACCGACAGGCGGATCGGAAAAACTGTTTTTT
TRBJ2-3 . TRBV27 . CASSLTAGTSTDTQYF TGTGCCAGCAGTCTGACTGCGGGGACTAGCACAGATACGCAGTATTTT
TRBJ2-1 . TRBV11-3 . CASSPYTGTPDNEQFF TGTGCCAGCAGCCCATACACCGGGACCCCGGACAATGAGCAGTTCTTC
TRBJ2-2 . TRBV28 . CASSSQNTGELFF TGTGCCAGCAGTTCCCAGAACACCGGGGAGCTGTTTTTT
TRBJ1-2 . TRBV28 TRBD1 CASRPHLGTGALDTF TGTGCCAGCAGACCTCACTTAGGGACAGGGGCCCTGGACACCTTC
TRBJ2-1 medium-sized TRBV5-1 TRBD2 CASSSDPGLAGGNEQFF TGCGCCAGCAGCTCCGACCCGGGACTAGCGGGAGGGAATGAGCAGTTCTTC
TRBJ2-1 . TRBV18 . CASSPSGGSYNEQFF TGTGCCAGCTCACCGAGTGGGGGGTCCTACAATGAGCAGTTCTTC
TRBJ2-1 few TRBV20-1 . CSARVNNEQFF TGCAGTGCTAGAGTCAACAATGAGCAGTTCTTC
TRBJ1-2 few TRBV5-1 . CASSLATDGYTF TGCGCCAGCAGCTTGGCCACCGATGGCTACACCTTC
TRBJ2-1 once TRBV5-4 . CASSLPSHSSYNEQFF TGTGCCAGCAGCTTGCCTAGCCATAGCTCCTACAATGAGCAGTTCTTC
TRBJ2-3 . TRBV2 . CATHRGTSTDTQYF TGTGCCACTCATCGGGGGACTAGCACAGATACGCAGTATTTT
TRBJ1-5 few TRBV19 . CASKFTHFGQREDQPQHF TGTGCCAGCAAATTCACCCATTTCGGACAGAGGGAGGATCAGCCCCAGCATTTT
TRBJ1-4 . TRBV7-6 . CASSLGLRGGTNEKLFF TGTGCCAGCAGCTTAGGGCTCCGGGGAGGAACTAATGAAAAACTGTTTTTT
TRBJ2-7 . TRBV5-1 TRBD1 CASSLQPGQGAGEQYF TGCGCCAGCAGCTTACAACCGGGACAGGGGGCGGGTGAGCAGTACTTC
TRBJ1-2 . TRBV2 TRBD1 CASSFDRAYNGYTF TGTGCCAGCAGTTTCGACAGGGCTTATAATGGCTACACCTTC